This TCR beta chain came from a study of patients and donors after allogeneic stem cell transplantation. The CDR3 has 12 residues. V was clipped by 7 bases and J by 7 bases, with 11 bases between them. This clonotype occurred once. From the RT-PCR reads, TCRdb called clonotypes with MiXCR, one entry per CDR3 protein. The profile shows 9,000 to 15,000 distinct CDR3 sequences, 25% of them singletons. The clonotype originates from a human donor who was either an allogeneic HSCT recipient or a stem cell or donor lymphocyte infusion donor (not recorded which). It is not recorded whose cells these are; they may come from a transplant donor. Input material: blood, either unsorted or a sorted T cell fraction (not recorded which). This chain connects TRBV12-3 or TRBV12-4 to TRBJ2-1; D is undetermined. The CDR3 loop is CASNPGRNEQFF. CDR3 in DNA: TGTGCCAGCAATCCCGGTCGGAATGAGCAGTTCTTC.